These T cell receptor beta chains were read from a single sample in a study of cytomegalovirus exposure and HLA in healthy donors. Libraries were prepared by immunoSEQ multiplex PCR; TCRdb keeps only in-frame clonotypes and omits some of them. The sample consists of 170,000 or so clones, about 83% of them appearing once. The sequenced sample was PBMCs. These receptor sequences come from a girl aged 5-17 years in good health and CMV-seropositive. Both conserved end residues are part of each CDR3. The D gene is left open where the match is weak. Clone size is stated in some rows and not others, as once, few, many or a class when expanded.

j_call: TRBJ1-4
v_call: TRBV15
clone_size: few
d_call: -
cdr3_aa: CATSRHPGRVGEKLFF
cdr3_nt: TGTGCCACCAGCAGACACCCTGGGCGTGTGGGCGAAAAACTGTTTTTT

j_call: TRBJ2-5
v_call: TRBV7-9
clone_size: -
d_call: -
cdr3_aa: CASSEPETQYF
cdr3_nt: TGTGCCAGCAGCGAGCCAGAGACCCAGTACTTC

j_call: TRBJ1-1
v_call: TRBV19
clone_size: few
d_call: -
cdr3_aa: CASSMEQNTMNTEAFF
cdr3_nt: TGTGCCAGTAGTATGGAGCAGAATACCATGAACACTGAAGCTTTCTTT

j_call: TRBJ2-5
v_call: TRBV10-1
clone_size: -
d_call: -
cdr3_aa: CASSDGPGYQETQYF
cdr3_nt: TGCGCCAGCAGTGATGGGCCGGGATACCAAGAGACCCAGTACTTC

j_call: TRBJ1-2
v_call: TRBV5-4
clone_size: -
d_call: -
cdr3_aa: CASSLGRGSYGYTF
cdr3_nt: TGTGCCAGCAGCTTGGGGAGGGGAAGCTATGGCTACACCTTC

j_call: TRBJ1-1
v_call: TRBV14
clone_size: -
d_call: -
cdr3_aa: CASSGRVRGRTEAFF
cdr3_nt: TGTGCCAGCAGCGGGCGGGTGCGGGGCCGGACTGAAGCTTTCTTT

j_call: TRBJ1-1
v_call: TRBV20-1
clone_size: -
d_call: -
cdr3_aa: CSARPGVEAFF
cdr3_nt: TGCAGTGCGAGACCAGGGGTCGAAGCTTTCTTT

j_call: TRBJ2-2
v_call: TRBV7-9
clone_size: -
d_call: -
cdr3_aa: CASGGGELFF
cdr3_nt: TGTGCCAGCGGAGGGGGGGAGCTGTTTTTT

j_call: TRBJ2-7
v_call: TRBV5-6
clone_size: -
d_call: TRBD1
cdr3_aa: CASSLGTGRYEQYF
cdr3_nt: TGTGCCAGCAGCTTGGGGACAGGGCGCTACGAGCAGTACTTC

j_call: TRBJ2-6
v_call: TRBV7-9
clone_size: -
d_call: -
cdr3_aa: CASSSSTSGANVLTF
cdr3_nt: TGTGCCAGCAGCTCCTCGACATCTGGGGCCAACGTCCTGACTTTC

j_call: TRBJ2-3
v_call: TRBV5-5
clone_size: once
d_call: -
cdr3_aa: CASSFWRETSTDTQYF
cdr3_nt: TGTGCCAGCAGCTTCTGGAGAGAGACTAGCACAGATACGCAGTATTTT

j_call: TRBJ2-1
v_call: TRBV27
clone_size: once
d_call: TRBD2
cdr3_aa: CASSTPLAGGPGEQFF
cdr3_nt: TGTGCCAGCAGTACACCCCTAGCGGGGGGGCCGGGTGAGCAGTTCTTC

j_call: TRBJ2-7
v_call: TRBV27
clone_size: -
d_call: TRBD1
cdr3_aa: CASSFWDRGNYEQYF
cdr3_nt: TGTGCCAGCAGTTTTTGGGACAGGGGGAATTACGAGCAGTACTTC

j_call: TRBJ1-2
v_call: TRBV5-3
clone_size: -
d_call: -
cdr3_aa: CARSQMDRSDRHGYTF
cdr3_nt: TGTGCCAGAAGCCAGATGGACAGAAGTGACCGACATGGCTACACCTTC

j_call: TRBJ1-1
v_call: TRBV6-1
clone_size: -
d_call: -
cdr3_aa: CASSEVGNTEAFF
cdr3_nt: TGTGCCAGCAGTGAAGTCGGGAACACTGAAGCTTTCTTT

j_call: TRBJ1-2
v_call: TRBV7-8
clone_size: -
d_call: -
cdr3_aa: CASAPRTALGGYTF
cdr3_nt: TGTGCCAGCGCGCCTAGGACAGCCCTTGGCGGCTACACCTTC

j_call: TRBJ1-2
v_call: TRBV6-5
clone_size: -
d_call: -
cdr3_aa: CASSYSGEGNYGYTF
cdr3_nt: TGTGCCAGCAGTTACTCTGGGGAGGGCAACTATGGCTACACCTTC

j_call: TRBJ1-2
v_call: TRBV9
clone_size: -
d_call: -
cdr3_aa: CASSVDVSVDYGYTF
cdr3_nt: TGTGCCAGCAGCGTAGATGTGAGCGTGGACTATGGCTACACCTTC

j_call: TRBJ1-2
v_call: TRBV6-5
clone_size: -
d_call: -
cdr3_aa: CASSFPYVRYGYTF
cdr3_nt: TGTGCCAGCAGTTTCCCTTATGTCCGCTATGGCTACACCTTC

j_call: TRBJ1-5
v_call: TRBV7-2
clone_size: -
d_call: TRBD1
cdr3_aa: CASSSLLTGSQPQHF
cdr3_nt: TGTGCCAGCAGCTCTCTTTTGACAGGGAGTCAGCCCCAGCATTTT

j_call: TRBJ1-5
v_call: TRBV15
clone_size: -
d_call: TRBD1
cdr3_aa: CATSNRTGNQPQHF
cdr3_nt: TGTGCCACCAGCAACCGGACAGGAAACCAGCCCCAGCATTTT

j_call: TRBJ1-2
v_call: TRBV14
clone_size: -
d_call: -
cdr3_aa: CASSQDVTSGYTF
cdr3_nt: TGTGCCAGCAGCCAAGATGTTACATCTGGCTACACCTTC

j_call: TRBJ1-2
v_call: TRBV19
clone_size: few
d_call: -
cdr3_aa: CASSIGARGSEGYTF
cdr3_nt: TGTGCCAGTAGTATAGGGGCGCGGGGCTCGGAAGGCTACACCTTC

j_call: TRBJ1-2
v_call: TRBV27
clone_size: -
d_call: -
cdr3_aa: CASSFLVSDYGYTF
cdr3_nt: TGTGCCAGCAGTTTTTTAGTTTCTGACTATGGCTACACCTTC

j_call: TRBJ2-5
v_call: TRBV6-6
clone_size: -
d_call: TRBD1
cdr3_aa: CASSRAGGRETQYF
cdr3_nt: TGTGCCAGCAGTAGGGCAGGGGGCAGAGAGACCCAGTACTTC

j_call: TRBJ1-5
v_call: TRBV2
clone_size: -
d_call: -
cdr3_aa: CASSGPGTNQPQHF
cdr3_nt: TGTGCCAGCAGTGGACCGGGAACCAATCAGCCCCAGCATTTT

j_call: TRBJ1-6
v_call: TRBV7-9
clone_size: -
d_call: -
cdr3_aa: CASSLVGTPGNSPLHF
cdr3_nt: TGTGCCAGCAGCTTAGTTGGGACACCGGGCAATTCACCCCTCCACTTT

j_call: TRBJ2-2
v_call: TRBV7-7
clone_size: -
d_call: TRBD1
cdr3_aa: CASSQGQGGTGELFF
cdr3_nt: TGTGCTAGCAGCCAGGGACAGGGTGGTACCGGGGAGCTGTTTTTT

j_call: TRBJ1-5
v_call: TRBV5-8
clone_size: -
d_call: TRBD1
cdr3_aa: CASSLAGGNQPQHF
cdr3_nt: TGTGCCAGCAGCTTGGCAGGGGGGAATCAGCCCCAGCATTTT